The sequence of this T cell receptor beta chain was determined in a study of blood T cell repertoires in COVID-19. TCRdb's copy holds only in-frame clones and misses some; the assay was immunoSEQ multiplex PCR. The sample includes under 550,000 clones, 70% to 90% of them seen just once. CDR3 length: 13 amino acids. Trimming pared 5 bases from V and 0 bases from J, leaving 7 bases between. CDR1 is SGHNT, CDR2 YYREEE, per germline (reference sequence). The chain couples TRBV5-4 to TRBJ2-3; D is undetermined. Sequenced material: peripheral blood. The TCR comes from a man younger than 35 with COVID-19, enrolled during active disease. The CDR3 DNA is TGTGCCAGCAGGCCCACTAGCACAGATACGCAGTATTTT. Translated: CASRPTSTDTQYF.